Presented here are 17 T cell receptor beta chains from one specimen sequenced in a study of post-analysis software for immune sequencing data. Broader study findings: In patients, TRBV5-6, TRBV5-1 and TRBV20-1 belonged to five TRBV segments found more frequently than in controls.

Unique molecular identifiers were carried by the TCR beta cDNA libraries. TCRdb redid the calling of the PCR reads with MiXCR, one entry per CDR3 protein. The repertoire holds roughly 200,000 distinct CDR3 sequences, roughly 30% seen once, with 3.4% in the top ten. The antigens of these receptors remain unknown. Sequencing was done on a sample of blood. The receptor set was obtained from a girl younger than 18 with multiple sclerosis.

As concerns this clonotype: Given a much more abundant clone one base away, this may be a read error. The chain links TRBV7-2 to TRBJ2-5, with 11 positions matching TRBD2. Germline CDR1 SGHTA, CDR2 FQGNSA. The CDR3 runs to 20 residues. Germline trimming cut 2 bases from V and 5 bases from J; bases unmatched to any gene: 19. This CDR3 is CASSLLVTSGGSWGIETQYF. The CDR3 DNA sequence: TGTGCCAGCAGCTTACTTGTCACTAGCGGGGGCTCGTGGGGTATCGAGACCCAGTACTTC. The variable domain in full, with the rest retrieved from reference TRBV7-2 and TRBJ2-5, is GAGVSQSPSNKVTEKGKDVELRCDPISGHTALYWYRQSLGQGLEFLIYFQGNSAPDKSGLPSDRFSAERTGGSVSTLTIQRTQQEDSAVYLCASSLLVTSGGSWGIETQYFGPGTRLLVL.

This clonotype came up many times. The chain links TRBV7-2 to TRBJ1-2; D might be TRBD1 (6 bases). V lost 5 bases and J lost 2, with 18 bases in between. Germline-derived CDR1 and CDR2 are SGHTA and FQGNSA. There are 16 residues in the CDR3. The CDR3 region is CASSIGWGLLNYGYTF. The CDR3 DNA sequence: TGTGCCAGCAGCATCGGTTGGGGGCTTTTAAACTATGGCTACACCTTC.

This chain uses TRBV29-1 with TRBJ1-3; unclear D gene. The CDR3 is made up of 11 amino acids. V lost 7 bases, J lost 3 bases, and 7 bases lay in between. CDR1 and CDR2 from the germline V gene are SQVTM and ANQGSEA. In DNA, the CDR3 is TGCAGCGGGGGTCTTGGAAACACCATATATTTT. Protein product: CSGGLGNTIYF.

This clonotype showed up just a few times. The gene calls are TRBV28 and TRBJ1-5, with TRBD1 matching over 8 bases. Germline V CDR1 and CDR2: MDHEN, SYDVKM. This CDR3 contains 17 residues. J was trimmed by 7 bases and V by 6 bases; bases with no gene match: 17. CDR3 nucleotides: TGTGCCAGCAGCCGAAAACTAGGACAGGGAAAAGCGCAGCCCCAGCATTTT. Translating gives CASSRKLGQGKAQPQHF.

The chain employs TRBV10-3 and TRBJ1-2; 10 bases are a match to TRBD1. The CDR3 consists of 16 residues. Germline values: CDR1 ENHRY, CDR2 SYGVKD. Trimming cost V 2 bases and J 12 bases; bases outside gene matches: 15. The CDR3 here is CAISEVPGTGVDSHTF. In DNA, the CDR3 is TGTGCCATCAGTGAGGTTCCCGGGACAGGGGTAGATAGCCACACCTTC.

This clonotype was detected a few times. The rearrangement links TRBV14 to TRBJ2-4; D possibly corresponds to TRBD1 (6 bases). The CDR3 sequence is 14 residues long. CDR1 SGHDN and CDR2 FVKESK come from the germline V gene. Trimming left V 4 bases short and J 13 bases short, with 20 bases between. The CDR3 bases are TGTGCCAGCAGCCTCCCGGGACACCGGGCGAGGCAGTACTTC. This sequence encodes CASSLPGHRARQYF.

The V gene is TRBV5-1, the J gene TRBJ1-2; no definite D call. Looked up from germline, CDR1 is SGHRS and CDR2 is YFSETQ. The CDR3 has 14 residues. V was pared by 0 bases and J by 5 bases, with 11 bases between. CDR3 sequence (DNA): TGCGCCAGCAGCTTGGCCGAGGGCGGTTATGGCTACACCTTC. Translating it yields CASSLAEGGYGYTF.

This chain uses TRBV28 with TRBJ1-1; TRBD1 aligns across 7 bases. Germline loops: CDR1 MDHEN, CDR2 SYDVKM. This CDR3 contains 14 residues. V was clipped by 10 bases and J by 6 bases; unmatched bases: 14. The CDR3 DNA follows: TGTGCCAACCTCCCCGGGACAGCTCACTCTGAAGCTTTCTTT. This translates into CANLPGTAHSEAFF.

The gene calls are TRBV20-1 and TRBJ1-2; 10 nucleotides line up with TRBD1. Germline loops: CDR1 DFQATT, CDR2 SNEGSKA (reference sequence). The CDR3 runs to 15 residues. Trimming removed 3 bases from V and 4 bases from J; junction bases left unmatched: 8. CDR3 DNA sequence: TGCAGTGCTAGTTCTCCCAGGACAGGGGGCTATGGCTACACCTTC. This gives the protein CSASSPRTGGYGYTF.

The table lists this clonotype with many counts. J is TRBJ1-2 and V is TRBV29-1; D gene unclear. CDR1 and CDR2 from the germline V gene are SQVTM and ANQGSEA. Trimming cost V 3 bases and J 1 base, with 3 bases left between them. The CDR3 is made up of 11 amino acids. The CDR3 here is CSVDSNYGYTF. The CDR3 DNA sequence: TGCAGCGTTGACAGTAACTATGGCTACACCTTC.

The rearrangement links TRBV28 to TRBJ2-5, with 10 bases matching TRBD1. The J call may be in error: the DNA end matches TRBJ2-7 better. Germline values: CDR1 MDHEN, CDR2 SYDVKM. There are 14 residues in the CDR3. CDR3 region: CASSLADRGNEQYF. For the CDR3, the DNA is TGTGCCAGCAGTTTGGCGGACAGGGGGAACGAGCAGTACTTC.

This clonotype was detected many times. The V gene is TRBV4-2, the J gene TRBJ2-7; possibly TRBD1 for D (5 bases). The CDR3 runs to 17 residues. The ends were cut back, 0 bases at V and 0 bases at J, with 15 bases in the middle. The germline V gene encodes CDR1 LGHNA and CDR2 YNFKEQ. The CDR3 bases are TGTGCCAGCAGCCAAGAAGGCTGGGGCGCCAGCTCCTACGAGCAGTACTTC. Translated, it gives CASSQEGWGASSYEQYF.

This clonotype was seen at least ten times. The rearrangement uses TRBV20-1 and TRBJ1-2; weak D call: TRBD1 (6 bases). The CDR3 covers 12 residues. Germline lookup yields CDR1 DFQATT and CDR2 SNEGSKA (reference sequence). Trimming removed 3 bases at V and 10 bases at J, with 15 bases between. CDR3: CSAREQGDPYTF. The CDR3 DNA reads TGCAGTGCTAGGGAACAGGGTGACCCCTACACCTTC.

CDR3: CASSLLGASGNTIYF. CDR3 nucleotide sequence: TGTGCCAGCAGTTTATTAGGGGCCTCTGGAAACACCATATATTTT. V is TRBV12-3 or TRBV12-4 and J is TRBJ1-3; possible D gene TRBD1, 5 bases. The CDR3 has 15 amino acids. Trimming took 2 bases from V and 0 from J, leaving 8 bases between them.

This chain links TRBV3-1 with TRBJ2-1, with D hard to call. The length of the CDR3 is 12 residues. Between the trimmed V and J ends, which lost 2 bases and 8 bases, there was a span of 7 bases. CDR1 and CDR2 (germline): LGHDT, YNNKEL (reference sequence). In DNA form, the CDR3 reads TGTGCCAGCAGCCAATTAGCCGATGAGCAGTTCTTC. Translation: CASSQLADEQFF.

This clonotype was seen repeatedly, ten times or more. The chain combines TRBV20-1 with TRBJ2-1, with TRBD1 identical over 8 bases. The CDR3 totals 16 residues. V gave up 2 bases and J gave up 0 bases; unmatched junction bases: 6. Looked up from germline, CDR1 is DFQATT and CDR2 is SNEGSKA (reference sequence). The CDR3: CSARPLQGASYNEQFF. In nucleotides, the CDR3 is TGCAGTGCTAGACCCCTGCAGGGGGCCTCCTACAATGAGCAGTTCTTC.

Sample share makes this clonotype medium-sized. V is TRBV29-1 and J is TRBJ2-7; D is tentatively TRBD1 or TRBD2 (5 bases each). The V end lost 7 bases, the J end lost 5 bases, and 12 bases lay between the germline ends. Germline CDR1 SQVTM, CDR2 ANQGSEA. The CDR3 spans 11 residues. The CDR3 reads CSARGTDEQYF. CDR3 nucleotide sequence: TGCAGCGCTCGGGGCACCGACGAGCAGTACTTC.